The 27 T cell receptor beta chains reported below all come from one sample, sequenced in a study of glioma-infiltrating T cells. Using RNA template, CDR3s of TCR alpha and beta were amplified with iRepertoire arm-PCR. One entry per CDR3 protein, called by TCRdb with MiXCR from the multiplex PCR reads. The data contain about 130,000 distinct CDR3 sequences, about 25% of them seen just once; the ten biggest clones take up roughly a quarter. Sample: glioma tissue, nonneoplastic brain tissue, or PBMCs (not recorded which). These receptors all stem from a human donor with low-grade glioma or glioblastoma, undergoing nonglioma brain surgery, or in good health (not recorded which).

The genes are TRBV12-3 or TRBV12-4 and TRBJ2-2, with 7 positions matching TRBD1. J was trimmed by 4 bases and V by 8 bases; bases with no gene match: 7. This CDR3 spans 14 amino acids. CDR3 DNA sequence: TGTGCCAGCCCAATTGGACAGGTCACCGGGGAGCTGTTTTTT. It specifies CASPIGQVTGELFF.

This clonotype showed up just a few times. The chain employs TRBV20-1 and TRBJ2-5; D is uncertain. The CDR3 sequence is 15 residues long. Germline V CDR1 and CDR2: DFQATT, SNEGSKA (reference sequence). V dropped 3 bases and J dropped 5 bases, with 19 bases sitting between them. CDR3: CSASDTAPPRETQYF. The CDR3 DNA reads as TGCAGTGCTAGCGACACTGCCCCACCGAGGGAGACCCAGTACTTC.

The chain has TRBV20-1 and TRBJ2-1; 7 positions match TRBD2. Per germline, CDR1 DFQATT and CDR2 SNEGSKA (reference sequence). V shed 6 bases, J shed 14 bases, and the junction held 4 bases outside the gene matches. This CDR3 is built from 9 residues. The chain's CDR3 is CSAGLAEFF. As DNA, the CDR3 is TGCAGTGCCGGGCTAGCGGAGTTCTTC.

This clonotype was counted between two and nine times. The chain recombines TRBV6-2 or TRBV6-3 with TRBJ1-3, with D unclear. Germline CDR1 and CDR2: MNHEY and SVGEGT. Trimming took 8 bases from V and 0 from J, leaving 8 bases between them. CDR3 length: 13 amino acids. CDR3 region: CASSISSGNTIYF. CDR3 nucleotides: TGTGCCAGCTCTATAAGCTCTGGAAACACCATATATTTT.

On this clonotype: A read error may account for a junction end that differs from germline. The chain joins TRBV11-2 to TRBJ2-5; no reliable D call. Germline lookup yields CDR1 SGHAT and CDR2 FQNNGV. The CDR3 has 13 amino acids. CDR3 sequence (DNA): TGCGCCAGCAGCCCCCGGTCTGAAGAGACCCAGTACTTC. It translates to CASSPRSEETQYF.

This clonotype has ten or more counts. V gene TRBV6-1 combines with J gene TRBJ2-7; perhaps TRBD2 as D (6 bases). Germline V gene lookup returns CDR1 MNHNS and CDR2 SASEGT. The CDR3 consists of 14 residues. Trimming took off 7 bases at V and 3 bases at J, with 16 bases between the two ends. The CDR3 nucleotides are TGTGCCAGCACCTCCTGGGGAGGCGGCTACGAGCAGTACGTC. As protein: CASTSWGGGYEQYV.

The chain joins TRBV29-1 to TRBJ2-7; D uncertain. This CDR3 contains 10 residues. In germline, CDR1 is SQVTM, CDR2 ANQGSEA. V was clipped by 0 bases and J by 10 bases, with 7 bases between them. In DNA form, the CDR3 reads TGCAGCGTTGAAGAAGAGACCCAGTACGTC. This translates into CSVEEETQYV.

This clonotype was seen many times. The chain couples TRBV6-1 to TRBJ2-1; D assignment may be TRBD1 or TRBD2 (5 bases each). Germline CDR1 reads MNHNS; CDR2 reads SASEGT. Trimming took off 6 bases at V and 5 bases at J, with 17 bases between the two ends. The CDR3 has 15 amino acids. The CDR3 spells CASSQSGGPHNEQFF. DNA for the CDR3: TGTGCCAGCAGCCAGAGTGGGGGTCCCCACAATGAGCAGTTCTTC.

DNA for the CDR3: TGTGCCAGCAGCTTGGGCGGGGGACAGCGCGCAGATACGCAGTATTTT. This gives the protein CASSLGGGQRADTQYF. The V and J genes are TRBV5-4 and TRBJ2-3, with D perhaps given as TRBD1 or TRBD2 (7 bases each). Germline loops: CDR1 SGHNT, CDR2 YYREEE (reference sequence). Trimming took 0 bases from V and 4 from J, leaving 15 bases between them. The CDR3 is 16 residues long.

The chain uses TRBV2 and TRBJ1-5; D remains ambiguous. Germline V gene lookup returns CDR1 SNHLY and CDR2 FYNNEI. Trimming stripped 3 bases from V and 1 base from J, with 1 base between. This CDR3 comprises 12 residues. The CDR3: CASSDSNQPQHF. The CDR3 DNA reads TGTGCCAGCAGTGACAGCAATCAGCCCCAGCATTTT.

This clonotype has a single count. The chain carries TRBV12-3 or TRBV12-4 and TRBJ2-7; D is ambiguous. V lost 5 bases to trimming and J lost 0 bases, with 14 bases between them. The CDR3 contains 15 residues. The CDR3 DNA reads TGTGCCAGCAGTCCCGACACCTCTCCCTCCTACGAGCAGTACGTC. Its protein product is CASSPDTSPSYEQYV.

The rearrangement links TRBV20-1 to TRBJ2-7; D tentatively fits TRBD1 or TRBD2 (5 bases each). Germline loops: CDR1 DFQATT, CDR2 SNEGSKA (reference sequence). CDR3 size: 13 residues. Deletions cut 3 bases from V and 2 bases from J, with 11 bases between. The DNA of the CDR3 is TGCAGTGCTAGCGCCCGGGGCCCCTACGAGCAGTACGTC. The encoded protein is CSASARGPYEQYV.

This clonotype was seen only a few times. The gene calls are TRBV19 and TRBJ1-5, with 7 bases aligning to TRBD1. Germline CDR1 reads LNHDA; CDR2 reads SQIVND (reference sequence). The CDR3 sequence is 16 residues long. V was pared by 7 bases and J by 3 bases, with 12 bases of the junction left unmatched. DNA for the CDR3: TGTGCCAGTACCATGGGTACAGGGGCGTTCAATCAGCCCCAGCATTTT. This gives the protein CASTMGTGAFNQPQHF.

This clonotype was picked up a small number of times. The chain is built from TRBV5-1 and TRBJ2-2, with D possibly matching TRBD1 (6 bases). The CDR3 extends over 13 amino acids. The germline V gene encodes CDR1 SGHRS and CDR2 YFSETQ. V dropped 6 bases and J dropped 6 bases, with 12 bases sitting between them. The chain's CDR3 is CASNEQGPGELFF. CDR3 coding DNA: TGCGCCAGCAACGAACAGGGACCCGGGGAGCTGTTTTTT.

The table lists this clonotype with a few counts. The chain couples TRBV6-1 to TRBJ2-5, with 14 bases aligning to TRBD2. The CDR3 length is 19 residues. Germline V gives CDR1 MNHNS, CDR2 SASEGT. J lost 5 bases, V lost 2 bases, and 13 bases had no gene match. As DNA, the CDR3 is TGTGCCAGCAGTGAACCCGGGACTAGCGGGGGAGGTAGGGGGGAGACCCAGTACTTC. As protein: CASSEPGTSGGGRGETQYF.

This clonotype was recorded many times. V gene TRBV7-2 combines with J gene TRBJ1-1; D may be TRBD1 (5 bases). Germline CDR1 is SGHTA and CDR2 is FQGNSA. The length of the CDR3 is 12 residues. V dropped 5 bases and J dropped 6 bases, with 10 bases sitting between them. CDR3 residues: CASSPQGSEAFF. The CDR3 DNA reads TGTGCCAGCAGCCCCCAGGGTTCTGAAGCTTTCTTT.

This chain uses TRBV7-2 with TRBJ1-6; possibly TRBD1 for D (6 bases). Germline CDR1 and CDR2: SGHTA and FQGNSA. V gave up 5 bases and J gave up 7 bases, with 21 bases separating them. This CDR3 is built from 17 residues. CDR3 coding DNA: TGTGCCAGCAGCCCACCCAGGGGTTCCGACTTAAATTCACCCCTCCACTTT. This translates into CASSPPRGSDLNSPLHF.

The chain joins TRBV28 to TRBJ2-7, with 8 bases fitting TRBD1. Germline-derived CDR1 and CDR2 are MDHEN and SYDVKM. Trimming removed 6 bases from V and 0 bases from J; junction bases left unmatched: 10. This CDR3 is built from 16 residues. Written as DNA, the CDR3 is TGTGCCAGCAGGGGCTGGGGACAGGAATCCTCCTACGAGCAGTACGTC. Translation: CASRGWGQESSYEQYV.

In this sample, this clonotype turned up a few times. The gene calls are TRBV20-1 and TRBJ2-1; D tentatively reads TRBD1 or TRBD2 (5 bases each). Germline values: CDR1 DFQATT, CDR2 SNEGSKA (reference sequence). The length of the CDR3 is 14 residues. The V gene lost 6 bases and the J gene lost 5 bases, with 17 bases spanning the gap. This chain's CDR3 is CSAGASRYNNEQFF. CDR3 DNA sequence: TGCAGTGCCGGGGCAAGTCGGTACAACAATGAGCAGTTCTTC.

This clonotype was counted between two and nine times. V is TRBV2 and J is TRBJ2-6; D is unresolved. Germline V gene data show CDR1 as SNHLY and CDR2 as FYNNEI. The CDR3 totals 15 residues. Trimming took 4 bases from V and 1 from J, leaving 8 bases between them. Here the CDR3 reads CASSVVGSGANVLTF. The CDR3, as DNA: TGTGCCAGCAGTGTAGTCGGGTCTGGGGCCAACGTCCTGACTTTC.

The table lists this clonotype with many counts. V usage is TRBV28 and J usage is TRBJ1-5; D uncertain. CDR1 and CDR2 from the germline V gene are MDHEN and SYDVKM. V was pared by 6 bases and J by 3 bases, with 9 bases between. The CDR3 extends over 13 amino acids. The CDR3 bases are TGTGCCAGCAGGCTACAGCTCAATCAGCCCCAGCATTTT. It translates to CASRLQLNQPQHF. Full variable domain (outside the CDR3, taken from reference TRBV28 and TRBJ1-5): DVKVTQSSRYLVKRTGEKVFLECVQDMDHENMFWYRQDPGLGLRLIYFSYDVKMKEKGDIPEGYSVSREKKERFSLILESASTNQTSMYLCASRLQLNQPQHFGDGTRLSIL.

At least ten counts were recorded for this clonotype. The V and J genes are TRBV6-1 and TRBJ2-3, with 7 bases aligning to TRBD1. After removal of 0 bases from V and 0 bases from J, the junction contained 3 bases not matched to a gene. The CDR3 sequence is 16 residues long. Germline CDR1 MNHNS, CDR2 SASEGT. The CDR3 nucleotides read TGTGCCAGCAGTGAAGCGGACAGGCGGAGCACAGATACGCAGTATTTT. Its translation is CASSEADRRSTDTQYF.

Points on this clonotype: An end of the junction does not agree with germline; a read error may underlie this. The V gene is TRBV24-1, the J gene TRBJ2-1, with D possibly being TRBD1 (6 bases). The CDR3 has 19 amino acids. Per germline, CDR1 KGHDR and CDR2 SFDVKD. This chain's CDR3 is CATSDPGLGLGTLDNEQLF. CDR3 coding DNA: TGTGCCACCAGTGACCCCGGTTTGGGGTTGGGGACACTGGACAATGAGCAGCTCTTC.

As regards this clonotype: This clone may be a read error of a much larger clone one base away. The chain combines TRBV27 with TRBJ2-1; 13 bases are a match to TRBD2. The CDR3 loop spans 16 amino acids. The germline CDR1 and CDR2 sequences are MNHEY and SMNVEV (reference sequence). CDR3 sequence (DNA): TGTGCCAGCAGTTTATCTAGAACTAGCGGGAGGGGTGAGCAGCTCTTC. Its protein is CASSLSRTSGRGEQLF.

This clonotype has a handful of counts. The chain combines TRBV19 with TRBJ2-4; 8 bases match TRBD1. There are 12 residues in the CDR3. Germline V CDR1 and CDR2: LNHDA, SQIVND (reference sequence). The V and J ends lost 4 bases and 7 bases, in that order; junction bases with no gene match: 0. The CDR3 DNA follows: TGTGCCAGTAGTACAGGGGGCAACATTCAGTACTTC. Protein: CASSTGGNIQYF.

The chain employs TRBV7-8 and TRBJ1-1, with D perhaps matching TRBD1 (6 bases). Trimming took 4 bases from V and 3 from J, leaving 9 bases between them. Looked up from germline, CDR1 is SGHVS and CDR2 is FQNEAQ. CDR3 length equals 13 residues. Here the CDR3 reads CASSYGGYTEAFF. The CDR3 DNA follows: TGTGCCAGCAGCTACGGGGGCTACACTGAAGCTTTCTTT.

This clonotype was seen ten or more times. The rearrangement uses TRBV20-1 and TRBJ2-1, with 8 bases that match TRBD1. Germline CDR1 DFQATT, CDR2 SNEGSKA (reference sequence). With 4 bases clipped from V and 6 bases from J, the junction kept 5 bases outside the gene matches. CDR3 length equals 13 residues. In DNA form, the CDR3 reads TGCAGTGCTACTGGACAGGGATTCAATGAGCAGTTCTTC. Amino acid sequence: CSATGQGFNEQFF.